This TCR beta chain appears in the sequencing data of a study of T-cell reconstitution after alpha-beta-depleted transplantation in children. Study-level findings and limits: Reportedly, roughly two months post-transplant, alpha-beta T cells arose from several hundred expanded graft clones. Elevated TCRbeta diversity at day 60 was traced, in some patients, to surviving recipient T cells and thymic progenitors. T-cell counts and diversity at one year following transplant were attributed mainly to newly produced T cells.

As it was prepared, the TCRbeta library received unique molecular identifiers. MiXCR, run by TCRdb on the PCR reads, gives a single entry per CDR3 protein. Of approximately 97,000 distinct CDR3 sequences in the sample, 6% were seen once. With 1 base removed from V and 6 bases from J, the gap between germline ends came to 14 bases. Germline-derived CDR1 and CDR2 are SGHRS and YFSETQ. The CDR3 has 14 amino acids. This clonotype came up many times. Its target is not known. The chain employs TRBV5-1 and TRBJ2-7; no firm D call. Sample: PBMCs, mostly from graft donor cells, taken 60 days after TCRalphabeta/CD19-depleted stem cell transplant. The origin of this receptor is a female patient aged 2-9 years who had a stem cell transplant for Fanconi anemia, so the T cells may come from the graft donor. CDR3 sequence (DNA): TGCGCCAGCAGCTTGACTCCGGGTCCGGGCGAGCAGTACTTC. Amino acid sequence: CASSLTPGPGEQYF.